Listed below are T cell receptor beta chains from one sample, sequenced in a study of blood T cells in healthy people across ages. TCRdb called the 5' RACE reads again in MiXCR, with one record for every CDR3 protein. The repertoire holds fewer than 2,000,000 distinct CDR3 sequences, with about 31% as singletons. The sample consisted of blood. Every receptor here comes from a woman between 25 and 40 years old in good health. The CDR3 runs from the conserved cysteine through the conserved F or W. D genes are given only for firm matches. Only some rows state a clone size, as once, few, many or a class for expanded clones.

.,TRBD2,TRBV3-1,TRBJ2-1,TGTGCCAGCAGCCAAGATTGGACTAGCGGGGGGGCACATGAGCAGTTCTTC,CASSQDWTSGGAHEQFF
.,.,TRBV5-1,TRBJ2-7,TGCGCCAGCAGCTTGGACCCGGGGCAGCCCTACGAGCAGTACTTC,CASSLDPGQPYEQYF
.,.,TRBV6-5,TRBJ2-1,TGTGCCAGCACCCTGTGGAATGAGCAGTTCTTC,CASTLWNEQFF
few,.,TRBV10-3,TRBJ1-1,TGTGCCATCAGCGCGCTAACAGGGAGATACACTGAAGCTTTCTTT,CAISALTGRYTEAFF
few,TRBD1,TRBV10-2,TRBJ2-7,TGCGCCGGCAGCTCGGGACAGTCCTACGAGCAGTACTTC,CAGSSGQSYEQYF
.,TRBD1,TRBV20-1,TRBJ1-5,TGCAGTGCTAGAGACAGGGGGCGAAGTACTAGCAATCAGCCCCAGCATTTT,CSARDRGRSTSNQPQHF
few,TRBD2,TRBV20-1,TRBJ2-7,TGCAGGGCTAGAGACGGTGGGACGGGGGGTTACGAGCAGTACTTC,CRARDGGTGGYEQYF
.,TRBD2,TRBV7-9,TRBJ2-7,TGTGCCAGCAGCCCGGGGACTAGCGGGAATTCGAGCTCCTACGAGCAGTACTTC,CASSPGTSGNSSSYEQYF
.,.,TRBV10-3,TRBJ2-2,TGTGCCATCAGTGAGTCGAGCACCGGGGAGCTGTTTTTT,CAISESSTGELFF
.,TRBD1,TRBV27,TRBJ1-1,TGTGCCAGCAGTTTCCACTACGGGACAGCCATGAACACTGAAGCTTTCTTT,CASSFHYGTAMNTEAFF
few,TRBD1,TRBV28,TRBJ2-5,TGTGCCAGCAGTTTCGGACACTTTAGGACAGGGTCAGAGACCCAGTACTTC,CASSFGHFRTGSETQYF
few,TRBD1,TRBV6-5,TRBJ1-2,TGTGCCAGCAGTCGGGAGACGACAGGGTCGGATGGCTACACCTTC,CASSRETTGSDGYTF
.,.,TRBV7-6,TRBJ2-5,TGTGCCAGCAGCGCCCTTCCCGTAGAGACCCAGTACTTC,CASSALPVETQYF
few,TRBD2,TRBV27,TRBJ2-7,TGTGCCAGCAGGCCGCGGGGGGCGGCTTATTCCGAGCAGTACTTC,CASRPRGAAYSEQYF
few,.,TRBV7-9,TRBJ2-1,TGTGCCAGCAGCTTAGATACACGGCCCTACAATGAGCAGTTCTTC,CASSLDTRPYNEQFF
.,TRBD2,TRBV6-6,TRBJ2-7,TGTGCCAGCAGTTCCATAATAGCGGGAGCCCACGAGCAGTACTTC,CASSSIIAGAHEQYF
.,.,TRBV12-3/TRBV12-4,TRBJ1-2,TGTGCCAGCAGCCCATCAGGGAGGAGCGGCTACACCTTC,CASSPSGRSGYTF